These 12 T cell receptor beta chains were all obtained from the same sample, sequenced in a study of T cell changes during pregnancy in multiple sclerosis. TCRdb keeps only in-frame clones here, not all; method: immunoSEQ multiplex PCR. The sample shows tens of thousands of clones, 80% to 95% of them seen only once. Sequenced material: peripheral blood, taken in the second trimester of pregnancy. The source of these receptors is a female donor in good health, enrolled as a control in a pregnancy study.

This CDR3 reads CASSLDVTGSTDTQYF. The CDR3 nucleotides are TGTGCCAGCAGCTTAGACGTTACGGGGAGCACAGATACGCAGTATTTT. The rearrangement joins TRBV7-3 to TRBJ2-3; maybe TRBD2 (5 bases). The germline gives CDR1 SGHTA, CDR2 FQGTGA. The CDR3 spans 16 residues. Trimming left V 2 bases short and J 0 bases short, with 12 bases between.

The chain couples TRBV7-9 to TRBJ1-2; D is uncertain. Trimming cost V 5 bases and J 6 bases, with 19 bases left between them. Germline V gene lookup returns CDR1 SEHNR and CDR2 FQNEAQ (reference sequence). CDR3 length: 15 amino acids. In nucleotides, the CDR3 is TGTGCCAGCAGCCCTGGGCTGGGCTCAAATGATGGCTACACCTTC. Encoded protein: CASSPGLGSNDGYTF.

V gene TRBV9 combines with J gene TRBJ1-1; D ambiguous. Germline-derived CDR1 and CDR2 are SGDLS and YYNGEE. V was clipped by 0 bases and J by 1 base, with 10 bases between them. The CDR3 has 15 residues. The CDR3 DNA is TGTGCCAGCAGCGTAGTAGGAGCAGCGAACACTGAAGCTTTCTTT. This codes for CASSVVGAANTEAFF.

The chain has TRBV6-4 and TRBJ2-3, with 10 bases fitting TRBD1. The CDR3 length is 14 residues. Germline V gene sequence: CDR1 MRHNA, CDR2 SNTAGT. V dropped 5 bases and J dropped 4; count of bases not matched to a gene: 3. The CDR3 protein is CASSIGQGADTQYF. CDR3 sequence (DNA): TGTGCCAGCAGTATCGGACAGGGGGCAGATACGCAGTATTTT.

The V gene is TRBV29-1, the J gene TRBJ2-7, with D perhaps matching TRBD2 (6 bases). Germline assignment: CDR1 SQVTM and CDR2 ANQGSEA. Trimming left V 6 bases short and J 7 bases short, with 16 bases between. The CDR3 sequence is 12 residues long. The CDR3 DNA reads as TGCAGCGTAGCAACTAGCCCGGGAGAGCAGTACTTC. Translation: CSVATSPGEQYF.

The V call is TRBV7-8, the J call TRBJ2-1, with TRBD1 as a possible D gene (5 bases). The length of the CDR3 is 16 residues. V lost 0 bases, J lost 8 bases, and 17 bases lay in between. The V gene's germline CDR1 is SGHVS and CDR2 FQNEAQ. The DNA for the CDR3 is TGTGCCAGCAGCTTAGCGATAAGGGGCCCGGTTGATGAGCAGTTCTTC. Translating it yields CASSLAIRGPVDEQFF.

The chain joins TRBV5-8 to TRBJ2-7; D gene uncertain. V was pared by 0 bases and J by 4 bases, with 5 bases between. Germline values: CDR1 SGHTS, CDR2 YDEGEE. This CDR3 is 12 amino acids long. For the CDR3, the DNA is TGTGCCAGCAGCTTGGTCGTTTACGAGCAGTACTTC. It yields the protein CASSLVVYEQYF.

The J gene is TRBJ2-3, the V gene TRBV5-1; 11 bases match TRBD2. The J segment lost 5 bases and the V segment lost 0 bases, leaving 5 bases of the junction unmatched. Germline loops: CDR1 SGHRS, CDR2 YFSETQ. The CDR3 runs 16 residues. CDR3 coding DNA: TGCGCCAGCAGCTTGGCGGTAGCGGGGGGGGTAGATACGCAGTATTTT. Translation: CASSLAVAGGVDTQYF.

This clone was found once. This chain joins TRBV30 and TRBJ2-2; tentative D call: TRBD2 (7 bases). Germline values: CDR1 GTSNPN, CDR2 SVGIG (reference sequence). Trimming took 0 bases from V and 6 from J, leaving 11 bases between them. The CDR3 loop spans 14 amino acids. The CDR3 DNA reads TGTGCCTGGAGTGTACGAGGGGGGGCCGGGGAGCTGTTTTTT. This translates into CAWSVRGGAGELFF.

The chain carries TRBV9 and TRBJ1-6, with TRBD1 matching over 7 bases. The CDR3 is 16 amino acids. The trim removed 0 bases at V and 7 bases at J, leaving 7 bases unmatched. Germline assignment: CDR1 SGDLS and CDR2 YYNGEE. The CDR3 loop reads CASSVGGGPSNSPLHF. The CDR3 DNA reads as TGTGCCAGCAGCGTAGGAGGGGGCCCTTCGAATTCACCCCTCCACTTT.

This chain uses TRBV18 with TRBJ1-2, with 7 bases lining up with TRBD1. The germline V gene has CDR1 KGHSH and CDR2 LQKENI. Trimming cost V 3 bases and J 2 bases; bases outside gene matches: 15. This CDR3 comprises 18 residues. CDR3 nucleotides: TGTGCCAGCTCACCGACGAATTCCCGGGACAGCAAAAACTATGGCTACACCTTC. Its protein product is CASSPTNSRDSKNYGYTF.

This chain joins TRBV11-2 and TRBJ2-4; D is ambiguous. This CDR3 is 14 amino acids long. The germline V and J ends were trimmed by 1 base and 0 bases, with 4 bases remaining between them. CDR1 and CDR2 (germline): SGHAT, FQNNGV. CDR3 sequence reads: CASSLVLAKNIQYF. CDR3 coding DNA: TGTGCCAGCAGCTTAGTATTAGCCAAAAACATTCAGTACTTC.